These T cell receptor beta chains were read from a single sample in a study of vaccination effects on CD4 cells after COVID-19. Sequenced by immunoSEQ multiplex PCR; TCRdb stores in-frame clones only, minus some. Of roughly 50,000 clones in the sample, 75% to 80% are singletons; the top ten hold around 5.5%. These receptors' antigens are unknown. The sequenced sample was CD4+ T cells from PBMCs cultured with HCoV-OC43 spike peptides, obtained before COVID-19 vaccination. Receptor source: a human donor who received a COVID-19 vaccine. The CDR3 runs from the conserved cysteine through the conserved F or W. The D gene is left open where the match is weak. Only part of the rows carry a size: once, few, many, or a class if the clone is expanded.

>TRBJ2-2|NA|NA|TRBV24-1
CATSDPGPNTGELFF
TGTGCCACCAGTGACCCGGGACCGAACACCGGGGAGCTGTTTTTT
>TRBJ2-2|TRBD1|NA|TRBV2
CASSSVQGATGELFF
TGTGCCAGCAGCTCTGTACAGGGGGCCACCGGGGAGCTGTTTTTT
>TRBJ2-3|TRBD2|NA|TRBV5-1
CASSLAGGRTDTQYF
TGCGCCAGCAGCTTGGCGGGGGGGAGAACAGATACGCAGTATTTT
>TRBJ2-2|NA|NA|TRBV2
CASSVRTGGLANTGELFF
TGTGCCAGCAGTGTGAGGACGGGGGGCCTCGCGAACACCGGGGAGCTGTTTTTT
>TRBJ1-2|NA|NA|TRBV2
CASDTTGQNLYGYTF
TGTGCCAGCGATACCACTGGACAGAACCTCTATGGCTACACCTTC
>TRBJ1-2|NA|few|TRBV19
CASKTQATNYGYTF
TGTGCCAGCAAAACACAGGCCACTAACTATGGCTACACCTTC
>TRBJ2-3|NA|NA|TRBV7-2
CASRPSFGTPSGDTQYF
TGTGCCAGCCGCCCTTCATTCGGGACTCCGTCGGGGGATACGCAGTATTTT
>TRBJ1-1|NA|once|TRBV18
CASSPEPVGRTEAFF
TGTGCCAGCTCACCAGAGCCGGTAGGTCGGACTGAAGCTTTCTTT
>TRBJ2-2|TRBD1|NA|TRBV9
CASSVGQGAGDTGELFF
TGTGCCAGCAGCGTAGGACAGGGGGCAGGGGACACCGGGGAGCTGTTTTTT
>TRBJ2-3|NA|NA|TRBV3-1/TRBV3-2
CASSLGGDTQYF
TGTGCCAGCAGCCTAGGGGGAGATACGCAGTATTTT